This T cell receptor beta chain was captured in a study of blood T cell repertoires in COVID-19. Libraries were prepared by immunoSEQ multiplex PCR; TCRdb keeps only in-frame clonotypes and omits some of them. The sample carries approximately 200,000 clones, about 86% recorded once. Germline loops: CDR1 WSHSY, CDR2 SAAADI. After removal of 0 bases from V and 2 bases from J, the junction contained 8 bases not matched to a gene. This CDR3 contains 17 residues. The receptor was isolated from a woman aged 30 to 39 who had been exposed to COVID-19. Sequenced material: PBMCs or T cells enriched from blood (not recorded which). The rearrangement uses TRBV10-2 and TRBJ1-2; 8 bases agree with TRBD1. The CDR3 spells CASSESSRGRGNYGYTF. Here the CDR3 DNA reads TGCGCCAGCAGTGAGTCGAGCAGGGGGCGCGGAAACTATGGCTACACCTTC.